This TCR beta chain came from a study of T cell changes during pregnancy in multiple sclerosis. Generated by immunoSEQ multiplex PCR, the TCRdb table keeps only in-frame clones and is missing some. The data show roughly 12,000 clones, roughly 84% seen once. Looked up from germline, CDR1 is SGHDN and CDR2 is FVKESK. CDR3 length equals 19 residues. Trimming took off 3 bases at V and 4 bases at J, with 26 bases between the two ends. This specimen consisted of CD8+ T cells from peripheral blood mononuclear cells, obtained after pregnancy. The chain couples TRBV14 to TRBJ2-3; D unresolved. The origin of this receptor is a female donor in good health, enrolled as a control in a pregnancy study. This CDR3 is CASSHDTQWASLGPDTQYF. The CDR3, as DNA: TGTGCCAGCAGCCATGACACTCAGTGGGCGAGTCTGGGCCCAGATACGCAGTATTTT.